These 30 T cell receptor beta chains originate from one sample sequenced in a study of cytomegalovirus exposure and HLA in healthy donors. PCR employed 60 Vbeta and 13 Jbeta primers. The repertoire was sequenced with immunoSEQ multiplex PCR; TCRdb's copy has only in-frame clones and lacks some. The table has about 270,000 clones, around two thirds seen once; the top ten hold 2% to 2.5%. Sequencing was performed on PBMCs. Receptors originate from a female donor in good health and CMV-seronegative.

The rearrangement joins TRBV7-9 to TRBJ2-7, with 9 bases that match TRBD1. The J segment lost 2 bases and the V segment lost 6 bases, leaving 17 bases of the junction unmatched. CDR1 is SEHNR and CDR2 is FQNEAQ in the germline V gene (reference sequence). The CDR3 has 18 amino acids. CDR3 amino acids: CASSPYRGLSIRTYEQYF. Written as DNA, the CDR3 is TGTGCCAGCAGTCCTTACAGGGGGCTATCTATTAGGACCTACGAGCAGTACTTC.

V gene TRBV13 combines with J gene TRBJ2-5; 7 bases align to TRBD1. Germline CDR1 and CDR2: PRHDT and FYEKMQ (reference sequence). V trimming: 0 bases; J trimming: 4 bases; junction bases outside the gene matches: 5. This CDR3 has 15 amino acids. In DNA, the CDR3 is TGTGCCAGCAGCTTAGGTACAGGGACAGCAGAGACCCAGTACTTC. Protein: CASSLGTGTAETQYF.

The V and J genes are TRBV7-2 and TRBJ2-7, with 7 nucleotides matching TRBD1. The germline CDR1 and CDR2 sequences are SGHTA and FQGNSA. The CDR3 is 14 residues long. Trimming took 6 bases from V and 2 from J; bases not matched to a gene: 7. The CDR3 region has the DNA TGTGCCAGCAGGGTGGGGACAGTAACCTACGAGCAGTACTTC. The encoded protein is CASRVGTVTYEQYF.

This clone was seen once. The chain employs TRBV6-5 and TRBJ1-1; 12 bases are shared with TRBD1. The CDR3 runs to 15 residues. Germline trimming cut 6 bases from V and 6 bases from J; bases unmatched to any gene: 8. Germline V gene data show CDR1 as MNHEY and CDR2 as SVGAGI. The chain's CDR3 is CASRRPGQGAPEAFF. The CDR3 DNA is TGTGCCAGCAGACGACCGGGACAGGGGGCGCCTGAAGCTTTCTTT.

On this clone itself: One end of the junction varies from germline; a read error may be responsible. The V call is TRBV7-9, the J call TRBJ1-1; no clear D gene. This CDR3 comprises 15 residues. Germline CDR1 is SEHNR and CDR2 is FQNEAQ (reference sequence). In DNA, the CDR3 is TGTTCCAGCAGCTTTCAATTAAACTCGAACACTGAAGCTTTCTTT. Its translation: CSSSFQLNSNTEAFF.

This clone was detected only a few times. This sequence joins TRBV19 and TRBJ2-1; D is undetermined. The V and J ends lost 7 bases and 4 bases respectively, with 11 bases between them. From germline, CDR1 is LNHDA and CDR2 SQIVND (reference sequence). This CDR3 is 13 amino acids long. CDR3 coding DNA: TGTGCCAGTAATAGAGCCCCATACAATGAGCAGTTCTTC. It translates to CASNRAPYNEQFF.

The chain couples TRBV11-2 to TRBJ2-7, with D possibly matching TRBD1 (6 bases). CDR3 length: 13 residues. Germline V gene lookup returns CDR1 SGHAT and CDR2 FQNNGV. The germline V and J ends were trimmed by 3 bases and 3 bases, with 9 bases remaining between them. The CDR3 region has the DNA TGTGCCAGCAGCTTCTCGACAGGCTACGAGCAGTACTTC. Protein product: CASSFSTGYEQYF.

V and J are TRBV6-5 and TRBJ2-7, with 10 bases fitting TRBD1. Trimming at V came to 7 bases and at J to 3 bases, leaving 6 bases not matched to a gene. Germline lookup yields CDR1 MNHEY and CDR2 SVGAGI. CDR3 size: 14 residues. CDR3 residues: CASTWGDRGYEQYF. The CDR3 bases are TGTGCCAGCACTTGGGGGGACAGGGGCTACGAGCAGTACTTC.

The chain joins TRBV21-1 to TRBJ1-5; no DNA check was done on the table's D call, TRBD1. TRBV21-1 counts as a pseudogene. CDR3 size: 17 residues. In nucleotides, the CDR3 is TGTGCCAGCAGCAAAGAGGGGGACAGGGATAGCAATCAGCCCCAGCATTTT. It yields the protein CASSKEGDRDSNQPQHF.

CDR3 protein: CASSFTQLAGGTDTQYF. Written as DNA, the CDR3 is TGTGCCAGCAGCTTCACCCAACTAGCGGGAGGAACAGATACGCAGTATTTT. The chain combines TRBV11-3 with TRBJ2-3; 12 positions match TRBD2. The CDR3 loop spans 17 amino acids. V lost 3 bases to trimming and J lost 3 bases; unmatched junction nucleotides: 7. Germline V lookup: CDR1 SGHNT, CDR2 YENEEA. Using reference TRBV11-3 and TRBJ2-3 for the parts outside the CDR3, the full variable domain is EAGVVQSPRYKIIEKKQPVAFWCNPISGHNTLYWYLQNLGQGPELLIRYENEEAVDDSQLPKDRFSAERLKGVDSTLKIQPAELGDSAVYLCASSFTQLAGGTDTQYFGPGTRLTVL.

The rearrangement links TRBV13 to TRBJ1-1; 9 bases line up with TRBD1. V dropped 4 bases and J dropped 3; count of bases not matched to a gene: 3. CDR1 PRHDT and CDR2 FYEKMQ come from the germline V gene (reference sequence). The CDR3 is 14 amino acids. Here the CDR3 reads CASSSRTGDTEAFF. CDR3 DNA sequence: TGTGCCAGCAGCTCGCGGACAGGGGACACTGAAGCTTTCTTT.

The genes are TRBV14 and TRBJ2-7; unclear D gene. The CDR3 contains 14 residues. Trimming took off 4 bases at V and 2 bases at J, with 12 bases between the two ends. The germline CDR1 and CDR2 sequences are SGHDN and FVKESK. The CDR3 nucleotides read TGTGCCAGCAGCCCCCTAGGTGGCCCCTACGAGCAGTACTTC. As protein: CASSPLGGPYEQYF.

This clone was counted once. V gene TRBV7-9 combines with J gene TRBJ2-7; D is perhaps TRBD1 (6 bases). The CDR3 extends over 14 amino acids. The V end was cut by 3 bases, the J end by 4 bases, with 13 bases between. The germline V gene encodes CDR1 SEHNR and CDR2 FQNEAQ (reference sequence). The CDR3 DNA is TGTGCCAGCAGCTTGCAGGGGCTAAGTTACGAGCAGTACTTC. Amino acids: CASSLQGLSYEQYF.

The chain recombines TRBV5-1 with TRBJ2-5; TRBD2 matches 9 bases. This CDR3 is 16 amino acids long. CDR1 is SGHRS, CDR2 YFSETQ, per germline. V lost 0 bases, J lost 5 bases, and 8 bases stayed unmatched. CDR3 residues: CASSLAPSGVGETQYF. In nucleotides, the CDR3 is TGCGCCAGCAGCTTGGCCCCTAGCGGGGTGGGGGAGACCCAGTACTTC.

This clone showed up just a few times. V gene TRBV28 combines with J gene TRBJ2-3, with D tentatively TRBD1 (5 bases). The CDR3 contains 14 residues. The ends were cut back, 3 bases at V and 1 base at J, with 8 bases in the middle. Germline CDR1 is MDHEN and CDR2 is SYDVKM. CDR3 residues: CASSFRGRTDTQYF. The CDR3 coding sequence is TGTGCCAGCAGTTTTAGGGGCCGCACAGATACGCAGTATTTT.

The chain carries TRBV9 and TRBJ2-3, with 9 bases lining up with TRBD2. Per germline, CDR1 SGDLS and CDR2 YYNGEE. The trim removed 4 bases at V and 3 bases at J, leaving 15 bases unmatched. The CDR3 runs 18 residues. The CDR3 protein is CASSLTPYSGSQTDTQYF. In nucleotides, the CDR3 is TGTGCCAGCAGCTTAACCCCCTATAGCGGGAGTCAAACAGATACGCAGTATTTT.

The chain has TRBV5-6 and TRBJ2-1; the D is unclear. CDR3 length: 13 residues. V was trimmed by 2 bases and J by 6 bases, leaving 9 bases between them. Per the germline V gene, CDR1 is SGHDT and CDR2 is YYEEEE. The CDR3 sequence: CASSFPYINEQFF. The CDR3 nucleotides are TGTGCCAGCAGCTTCCCCTATATCAATGAGCAGTTCTTC. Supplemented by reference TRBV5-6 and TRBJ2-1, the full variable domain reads DAGVTQSPTHLIKTRGQQVTLRCSPKSGHDTVSWYQQALGQGPQFIFQYYEEEERQRGNFPDRFSGHQFPNYSSELNVNALLLGDSALYLCASSFPYINEQFFGPGTRLTVL.

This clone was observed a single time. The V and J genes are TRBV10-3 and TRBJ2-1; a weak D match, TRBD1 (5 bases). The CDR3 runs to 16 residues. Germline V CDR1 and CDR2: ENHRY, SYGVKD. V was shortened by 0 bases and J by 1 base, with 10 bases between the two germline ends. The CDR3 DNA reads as TGTGCCATCAGTGAGTCGAGTGCAGGGTCCTACAATGAGCAGTTCTTC. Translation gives CAISESSAGSYNEQFF.

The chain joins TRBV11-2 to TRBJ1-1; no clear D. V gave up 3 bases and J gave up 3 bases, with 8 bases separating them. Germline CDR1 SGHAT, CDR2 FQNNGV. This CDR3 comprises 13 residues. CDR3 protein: CASSFGEDTEAFF. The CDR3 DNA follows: TGTGCCAGCAGCTTCGGTGAAGACACTGAAGCTTTCTTT.

As DNA, the CDR3 is TGTGCCAGCAGCCACACTCCAGGGAAGGAGCAGTACTTC. This translates into CASSHTPGKEQYF. This chain uses TRBV7-2 with TRBJ2-7; a weak D match, TRBD1 (5 bases). Deletions cut 5 bases from V and 7 bases from J, with 15 bases between. Germline V gives CDR1 SGHTA, CDR2 FQGNSA. This CDR3 contains 13 residues.

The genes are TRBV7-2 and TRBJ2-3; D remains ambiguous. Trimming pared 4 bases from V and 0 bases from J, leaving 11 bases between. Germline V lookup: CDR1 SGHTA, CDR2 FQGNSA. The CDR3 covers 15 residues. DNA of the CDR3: TGTGCCAGCAGCTCCCCCGGCGGAAGCACAGATACGCAGTATTTT. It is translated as CASSSPGGSTDTQYF.

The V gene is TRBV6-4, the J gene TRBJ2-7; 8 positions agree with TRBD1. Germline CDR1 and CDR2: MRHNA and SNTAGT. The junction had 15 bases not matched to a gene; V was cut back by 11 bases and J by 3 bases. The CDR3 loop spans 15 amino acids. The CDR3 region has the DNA TGTGCCGGAGGGTTGGAGACAGGGGCGAACTACGAGCAGTACTTC. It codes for CAGGLETGANYEQYF.

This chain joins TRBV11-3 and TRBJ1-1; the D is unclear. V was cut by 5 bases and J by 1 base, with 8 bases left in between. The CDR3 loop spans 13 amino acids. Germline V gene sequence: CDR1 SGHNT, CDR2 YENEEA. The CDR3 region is CASSGLGNTEAFF. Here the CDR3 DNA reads TGTGCCAGCAGCGGCCTTGGGAACACTGAAGCTTTCTTT. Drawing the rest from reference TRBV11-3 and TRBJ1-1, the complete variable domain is EAGVVQSPRYKIIEKKQPVAFWCNPISGHNTLYWYLQNLGQGPELLIRYENEEAVDDSQLPKDRFSAERLKGVDSTLKIQPAELGDSAVYLCASSGLGNTEAFFGQGTRLTVV.

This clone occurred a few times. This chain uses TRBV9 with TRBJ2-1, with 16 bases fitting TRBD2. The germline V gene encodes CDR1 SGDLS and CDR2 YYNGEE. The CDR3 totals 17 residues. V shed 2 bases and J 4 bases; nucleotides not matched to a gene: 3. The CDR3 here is CASSVGLAGGRYNEQFF. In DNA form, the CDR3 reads TGTGCCAGCAGCGTGGGACTAGCGGGAGGGAGATACAATGAGCAGTTCTTC.

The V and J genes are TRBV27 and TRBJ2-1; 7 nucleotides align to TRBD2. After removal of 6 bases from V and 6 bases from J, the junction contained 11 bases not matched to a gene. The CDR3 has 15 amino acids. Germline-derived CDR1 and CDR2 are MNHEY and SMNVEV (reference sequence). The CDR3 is CASSQWGEGLNEQFF. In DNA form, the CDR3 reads TGTGCCAGCAGCCAATGGGGGGAGGGCCTCAATGAGCAGTTCTTC.

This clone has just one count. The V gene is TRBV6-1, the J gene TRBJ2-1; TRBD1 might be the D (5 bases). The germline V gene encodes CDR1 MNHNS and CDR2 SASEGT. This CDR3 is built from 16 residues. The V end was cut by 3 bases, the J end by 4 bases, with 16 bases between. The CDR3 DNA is TGTGCCAGCAGTGACACTAAGGACAACCTATACAATGAGCAGTTCTTC. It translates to CASSDTKDNLYNEQFF.

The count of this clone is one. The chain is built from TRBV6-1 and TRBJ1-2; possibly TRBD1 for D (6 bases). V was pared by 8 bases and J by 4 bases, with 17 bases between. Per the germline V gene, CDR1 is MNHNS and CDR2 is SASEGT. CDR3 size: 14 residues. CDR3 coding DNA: TGTGCCAGCGGTCAGGGGCGCATAACCTATGGCTACACCTTC. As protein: CASGQGRITYGYTF.

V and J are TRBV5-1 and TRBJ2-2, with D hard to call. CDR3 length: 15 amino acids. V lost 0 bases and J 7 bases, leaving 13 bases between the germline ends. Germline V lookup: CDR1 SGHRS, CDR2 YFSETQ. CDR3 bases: TGCGCCAGCAGCTTGGCCGTGCAGGCCGGCGGGGAGCTGTTTTTT. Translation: CASSLAVQAGGELFF.

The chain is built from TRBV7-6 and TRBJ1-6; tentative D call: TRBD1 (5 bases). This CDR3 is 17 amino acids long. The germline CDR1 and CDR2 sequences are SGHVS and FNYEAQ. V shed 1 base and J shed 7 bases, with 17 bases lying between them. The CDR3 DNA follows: TGTGCCAGCAGCTTAGTTCGACAGCCGACTTTGAATTCACCCCTCCACTTT. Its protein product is CASSLVRQPTLNSPLHF.

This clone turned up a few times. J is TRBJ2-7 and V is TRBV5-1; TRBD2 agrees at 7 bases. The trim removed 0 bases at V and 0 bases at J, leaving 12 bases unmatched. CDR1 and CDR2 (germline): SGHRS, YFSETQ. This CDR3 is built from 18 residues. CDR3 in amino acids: CASSLALTGGPHSYEQYF. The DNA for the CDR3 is TGCGCCAGCAGCTTGGCCCTAACGGGAGGACCCCACTCCTACGAGCAGTACTTC.